This is a list of T cell receptor beta chains from one sample in a study of technical replicates of blood from several donors. TCRdb keeps only in-frame clones here, not all; method: immunoSEQ multiplex PCR. The sample includes about 74,000 clones, roughly 94% of them seen just once. Sequencing input: T cells isolated from PBMCs. These TCRs come from a human donor in good health. CDR3s include the opening cysteine and the closing phenylalanine or tryptophan. D genes are given only for firm matches. Part of the rows lack a size; the others show once, few, many or a class for expanded clones.

V: TRBV7-9
size: NA
D: NA
length: 16
J: TRBJ2-7
CDR3: CASSPPGGTETYEQYF
DNA: TGTGCCAGCAGCCCACCGGGCGGGACCGAAACCTACGAGCAGTACTTC

V: TRBV7-9
size: once
D: TRBD1
length: 19
J: TRBJ1-4
CDR3: CASSSGTGGIQGLNEKLFF
DNA: TGTGCCAGCAGCTCGGGGACAGGGGGCATCCAGGGTTTAAATGAAAAACTGTTTTTT

V: TRBV4-1
size: NA
D: NA
length: 13
J: TRBJ2-7
CDR3: CASSQDLLYEQYF
DNA: TGCGCCAGCAGCCAAGATCTACTCTACGAGCAGTACTTC

V: TRBV28
size: once
D: TRBD1
length: 10
J: TRBJ1-2
CDR3: CATSRGQNYF
DNA: TGTGCCACCTCCAGGGGGCAAAACTACTTC

V: TRBV21-1
size: NA
D: NA
length: 17
J: TRBJ2-7
CDR3: CASSPGLAENSSYEQYF
DNA: TGTGCCAGCAGCCCGGGACTAGCGGAGAATAGCTCCTACGAGCAGTACTTC

V: TRBV2
size: NA
D: NA
length: 13
J: TRBJ2-7
CDR3: CASSEGDSYEQYF
DNA: TGTGCCAGCAGTGAAGGTGACAGCTACGAGCAGTACTTC

V: TRBV18
size: NA
D: TRBD2
length: 15
J: TRBJ2-5
CDR3: CASSPDGTTQETQYF
DNA: TGTGCCAGCTCACCAGACGGGACTACCCAAGAGACCCAGTACTTC

V: TRBV5-1
size: NA
D: TRBD2
length: 17
J: TRBJ2-5
CDR3: CASSSGTSGGTQETQYF
DNA: TGCGCCAGCAGCTCCGGGACTAGCGGGGGGACACAAGAGACCCAGTACTTC

V: TRBV27
size: NA
D: TRBD2
length: 15
J: TRBJ2-7
CDR3: CASSVGLVGSYEQYF
DNA: TGTGCCAGCAGTGTAGGACTAGTGGGGTCCTACGAGCAGTACTTC

V: TRBV9
size: NA
D: TRBD2
length: 17
J: TRBJ2-4
CDR3: CASSVGTSGVTENIQYF
DNA: TGTGCCAGCAGCGTGGGGACTAGCGGGGTAACTGAAAACATTCAGTACTTC

V: TRBV6-5
size: NA
D: TRBD1
length: 15
J: TRBJ2-7
CDR3: CATTYPGQGSYEQYF
DNA: TGTGCCACCACCTACCCGGGACAGGGATCCTACGAGCAGTACTTC

V: TRBV2
size: once
D: NA
length: 15
J: TRBJ1-1
CDR3: CASSEANGGNTEAFF
DNA: TGTGCCAGCAGTGAAGCAAACGGGGGGAACACTGAAGCTTTCTTT

V: TRBV7-9
size: NA
D: TRBD1
length: 16
J: TRBJ2-7
CDR3: CASSFPPGQGAYEQYF
DNA: TGTGCCAGCAGCTTCCCACCGGGACAGGGGGCCTACGAGCAGTACTTC

V: TRBV11-2
size: NA
D: TRBD1
length: 17
J: TRBJ1-2
CDR3: CASRALIPDRGFYGYTF
DNA: TGTGCCAGCAGGGCTTTGATCCCGGACAGGGGATTCTATGGCTACACCTTC

V: TRBV28
size: NA
D: TRBD1
length: 15
J: TRBJ2-7
CDR3: CASSPGGQGSYEQYF
DNA: TGTGCCAGCAGCCCCGGAGGACAGGGGTCCTACGAGCAGTACTTC

V: TRBV10-1
size: NA
D: TRBD1
length: 14
J: TRBJ2-5
CDR3: CASSEGTGQETQYF
DNA: TGCGCCAGCAGTGAGGGGACAGGTCAAGAGACCCAGTACTTC

V: TRBV7-8
size: once
D: NA
length: 13
J: TRBJ1-1
CDR3: CASSSRTNTEAFF
DNA: TGTGCCAGCAGCTCAAGGACTAACACTGAAGCTTTCTTT

V: TRBV5-4
size: NA
D: NA
length: 13
J: TRBJ1-2
CDR3: CASNNREGVGYTF
DNA: TGTGCCAGCAACAACCGGGAGGGGGTAGGCTACACCTTC

V: TRBV7-9
size: NA
D: TRBD2
length: 16
J: TRBJ2-1
CDR3: CASSLPTSGEGNEQFF
DNA: TGTGCCAGCAGCTTACCCACTAGCGGAGAGGGCAATGAGCAGTTCTTC

V: TRBV5-1
size: NA
D: NA
length: 14
J: TRBJ1-1
CDR3: CASSLVPGDTEAFF
DNA: TGCGCCAGCAGCTTGGTACCAGGGGATACTGAAGCTTTCTTT

V: TRBV5-1
size: NA
D: NA
length: 16
J: TRBJ2-7
CDR3: CASSLLGAVALYEQYF
DNA: TGCGCCAGCAGCCTTCTTGGAGCGGTCGCCCTCTACGAGCAGTACTTC

V: TRBV7-9
size: NA
D: TRBD1
length: 17
J: TRBJ2-7
CDR3: CASSGTGGLAGSYEQYF
DNA: TGTGCCAGCAGCGGGACAGGGGGTCTAGCGGGTTCCTACGAGCAGTACTTC

V: TRBV30
size: NA
D: NA
length: 14
J: TRBJ2-2
CDR3: CAWSGTANTGELFF
DNA: TGTGCCTGGAGTGGAACGGCGAACACCGGGGAGCTGTTTTTT

V: TRBV28
size: NA
D: NA
length: 14
J: TRBJ2-7
CDR3: CASSSGTDSYEQYF
DNA: TGTGCCAGCAGCTCCGGGACTGACTCCTACGAGCAGTACTTC

V: TRBV28
size: NA
D: NA
length: 17
J: TRBJ2-7
CDR3: CASREALARDKTYEQYF
DNA: TGTGCCAGCAGGGAGGCCTTAGCGAGGGACAAAACCTACGAGCAGTACTTC

V: TRBV4-1
size: NA
D: NA
length: 15
J: TRBJ1-5
CDR3: CASSQPLSGNQPQHF
DNA: TGCGCCAGCAGCCAACCCTTATCTGGCAATCAGCCCCAGCATTTT

V: TRBV30
size: NA
D: TRBD1
length: 15
J: TRBJ2-3
CDR3: CAWTPGGLLPYTQYF
DNA: TGTGCCTGGACCCCAGGGGGCCTACTTCCATATACGCAGTATTTT

V: TRBV11-3
size: NA
D: NA
length: 13
J: TRBJ2-7
CDR3: CASRSGSSYEQYF
DNA: TGTGCCAGCAGGTCGGGGAGCTCCTACGAGCAGTACTTC

V: TRBV7-9
size: once
D: TRBD2
length: 14
J: TRBJ2-7
CDR3: CAYSTGLAGAEQYF
DNA: TGTGCCTATAGTACGGGACTAGCGGGAGCCGAGCAGTACTTC

V: TRBV5-1
size: NA
D: NA
length: 13
J: TRBJ1-1
CDR3: CASSSNGDTEAFF
DNA: TGCGCCAGCAGCTCCAACGGGGACACTGAAGCTTTCTTT

V: TRBV28
size: NA
D: TRBD1
length: 21
J: TRBJ1-5
CDR3: CASSLTRDRGTITFRNQPQHF
DNA: TGTGCCAGCAGTCTTACCCGGGACAGGGGGACTATCACGTTTCGCAATCAGCCCCAGCATTTT

V: TRBV7-9
size: NA
D: NA
length: 16
J: TRBJ1-4
CDR3: CASSLGLGGFNEKLFF
DNA: TGTGCCAGCAGCTTAGGTCTGGGGGGGTTCAATGAAAAACTGTTTTTT

V: TRBV18
size: NA
D: TRBD1
length: 13
J: TRBJ2-5
CDR3: CATTGGKQETQYF
DNA: TGTGCCACTACAGGGGGGAAACAAGAGACCCAGTACTTC

V: TRBV7-9
size: NA
D: NA
length: 17
J: TRBJ2-7
CDR3: CASSLQSWGRGVYEQYF
DNA: TGTGCCAGCAGCTTACAGTCCTGGGGCAGGGGGGTCTACGAGCAGTACTTC

V: TRBV9
size: once
D: TRBD1
length: 14
J: TRBJ2-5
CDR3: CASSAGTDQETQYF
DNA: TGTGCCAGCAGCGCAGGGACAGATCAAGAGACCCAGTACTTC

V: TRBV6-1
size: NA
D: NA
length: 12
J: TRBJ2-7
CDR3: CASSEPGLEQYF
DNA: TGTGCCAGCAGTGAACCCGGTTTGGAGCAGTACTTC

V: TRBV6-1
size: NA
D: NA
length: 15
J: TRBJ1-5
CDR3: CASSELAGRNQPQHF
DNA: TGTGCCAGCAGTGAGTTAGCGGGGAGGAATCAGCCCCAGCATTTT

V: TRBV6-1
size: NA
D: TRBD2
length: 15
J: TRBJ2-7
CDR3: CASSLISGSSYEQYF
DNA: TGTGCCAGCAGTTTAATAAGCGGGAGCTCCTACGAGCAGTACTTC

V: TRBV5-1
size: NA
D: NA
length: 15
J: TRBJ2-7
CDR3: CASSPGASEAYEQYF
DNA: TGCGCCAGCAGCCCGGGAGCAAGCGAAGCCTACGAGCAGTACTTC

V: TRBV4-2
size: NA
D: TRBD2
length: 15
J: TRBJ2-7
CDR3: CASSQEASGSYEQYF
DNA: TGTGCCAGCAGCCAAGAAGCTAGCGGCTCCTACGAGCAGTACTTC

V: TRBV5-4
size: NA
D: NA
length: 17
J: TRBJ2-7
CDR3: CASSIRFSATEVHEQYF
DNA: TGTGCCAGCAGCATCCGGTTTAGCGCCACCGAGGTCCACGAGCAGTACTTC

V: TRBV6-5
size: NA
D: TRBD2
length: 13
J: TRBJ2-1
CDR3: CASSGGRGNEQFF
DNA: TGTGCCAGCAGCGGCGGGAGAGGCAATGAGCAGTTCTTC

V: TRBV28
size: NA
D: TRBD1
length: 14
J: TRBJ1-2
CDR3: CASSPSDREAGYTF
DNA: TGTGCCAGCAGCCCATCGGACAGGGAAGCTGGCTACACCTTC

V: TRBV15
size: NA
D: NA
length: 19
J: TRBJ2-7
CDR3: CATSGGVRPSYRYTYEQYF
DNA: TGTGCCACTTCCGGCGGGGTCAGGCCATCATACCGCTATACCTACGAGCAGTACTTC

V: TRBV7-9
size: once
D: TRBD2
length: 14
J: TRBJ2-3
CDR3: CASSSGLAGDTQYF
DNA: TGTGCCAGCAGCTCCGGACTAGCGGGAGATACGCAGTATTTT

V: TRBV29-1
size: few
D: TRBD1
length: 12
J: TRBJ1-1
CDR3: CSVYQQGVDAFF
DNA: TGCAGCGTGTATCAACAGGGGGTAGACGCTTTCTTT

V: TRBV25-1
size: NA
D: NA
length: 16
J: TRBJ2-4
CDR3: CASSSDSPKTGNIQYF
DNA: TGTGCCAGCAGTTCGGACAGCCCAAAGACCGGAAACATTCAGTACTTC

V: TRBV5-6
size: NA
D: NA
length: 12
J: TRBJ1-1
CDR3: CASSLVATEAFF
DNA: TGTGCCAGCAGCTTGGTAGCCACTGAAGCTTTCTTT

V: TRBV2
size: NA
D: NA
length: 14
J: TRBJ2-2
CDR3: CASSDRGPSGELFF
DNA: TGTGCCAGCAGTGATCGGGGTCCCTCCGGGGAGCTGTTTTTT

V: TRBV7-9
size: once
D: TRBD2
length: 16
J: TRBJ2-3
CDR3: CASSSQTLAGANTQYF
DNA: TGTGCCAGCAGCTCTCAGACTCTAGCGGGGGCAAATACGCAGTATTTT

V: TRBV19
size: NA
D: NA
length: 13
J: TRBJ2-1
CDR3: CASSLSSYNEQFF
DNA: TGTGCCAGTAGCCTGAGCTCCTACAATGAGCAGTTCTTC

V: TRBV7-2
size: NA
D: NA
length: 13
J: TRBJ2-7
CDR3: CASSSYPTYEQYF
DNA: TGTGCCAGCAGCTCTTACCCTACCTACGAGCAGTACTTC

V: TRBV25-1
size: NA
D: NA
length: 14
J: TRBJ2-1
CDR3: CASSQGYSYNEQFF
DNA: TGTGCCAGCAGCCAGGGTTACTCCTACAATGAGCAGTTCTTC

V: TRBV7-7
size: NA
D: TRBD2
length: 16
J: TRBJ2-3
CDR3: CASSTGTSGSLDTQYF
DNA: TGTGCTAGCAGCACGGGGACTAGCGGGAGCTTAGATACGCAGTATTTT

V: TRBV6-5
size: once
D: NA
length: 15
J: TRBJ1-3
CDR3: CASSYGGGGGNTIYF
DNA: TGTGCCAGCAGTTACGGCGGGGGCGGAGGAAACACCATATATTTT